These 14 T cell receptor beta chains originate from one sample sequenced in a study of T cells expressing NK-cell markers. TCRdb reprocessed the 5' RACE reads, keeping one entry per CDR3 protein, no DNA. The table gives about 550,000 distinct CDR3 sequences; the top ten clones make up approximately 3.6% of it. The sample comprised blood T cells: a sorted CD56 or NKG2C T cell subset, CD4+ or CD8+ T cells, or bulk PBMC T cells (not recorded which). The receptors derive from a man aged 18 to 30 in good health.

The genes are TRBV12-3 or TRBV12-4 and TRBJ1-1; there is no DNA to check the TCRdb D call of TRBD1. CDR3 length: 13 amino acids. The CDR3 sequence is CASSLRRGANAFF.

V gene TRBV3-1 combines with J gene TRBJ2-1; TCRdb reports TRBD1, a call that lacks DNA to check it against. Germline CDR1 and CDR2: LGHDT and YNNKEL (reference sequence). This CDR3 region has 15 residues. The CDR3 reads CASSHPGTGLNEQFF.

V usage is TRBV7-6 and J usage is TRBJ2-2; TCRdb proposes TRBD1, but this gene call is untestable without DNA. Germline CDR1 and CDR2: SGHVS and FNYEAQ. The CDR3 runs to 14 residues. The chain's CDR3 is CASRPGDRAGELFF.

The genes are TRBV5-6 and TRBJ2-1; TCRdb returns TRBD1, unconfirmable since there is no DNA. Germline values: CDR1 SGHDT, CDR2 YYEEEE. The CDR3 covers 15 residues. The CDR3 loop reads CASSWNRGPGNEQFF.

The chain couples TRBV11-2 to TRBJ2-5; TCRdb designates TRBD1, a call that cannot be tested without DNA. CDR1 SGHAT and CDR2 FQNNGV come from the germline V gene. The CDR3 extends over 16 amino acids. The CDR3 loop is CASSLVIQGYQETQYF.

The V gene is TRBV12-3 or TRBV12-4, the J gene TRBJ2-2; the D call from TCRdb, TRBD2, cannot be confirmed without DNA. The CDR3 totals 16 residues. The CDR3 loop is CASSPGLAGVTGELFF.

This chain joins TRBV5-1 and TRBJ2-1; the D call from TCRdb, TRBD2, cannot be confirmed without DNA. Germline loops: CDR1 SGHRS, CDR2 YFSETQ. The CDR3 is 17 residues long. CDR3 region: CASSLLSSGSSYNEQFF.

This chain uses TRBV7-9 with TRBJ2-7; TCRdb outputs TRBD1, but without DNA this stays unchecked. CDR1 is SEHNR and CDR2 is FQNEAQ in the germline V gene (reference sequence). The CDR3 sequence is 12 residues long. This CDR3 reads CASSPARHEQYF.

J is TRBJ2-1 and V is TRBV12-3 or TRBV12-4; TCRdb outputs TRBD1, but without DNA this stays unchecked. The CDR3 is 16 amino acids. CDR3 residues: CASRANSGTANNEQFF.

V usage is TRBV6-6 and J usage is TRBJ2-7. Per germline, CDR1 MNHNY and CDR2 SVGAGI (reference sequence). This CDR3 has 13 amino acids. The CDR3 sequence is CASSQGQPYEQYF.

V gene TRBV28 combines with J gene TRBJ2-1; TCRdb gives TRBD1 as the D gene, but with no DNA this cannot be confirmed. CDR3 size: 14 residues. Germline V gene data show CDR1 as MDHEN and CDR2 as SYDVKM. The CDR3 loop reads CATSPGQNYNEQFF.

V and J are TRBV24-1 and TRBJ1-1. Germline values: CDR1 KGHDR, CDR2 SFDVKD. The CDR3 is made up of 14 amino acids. This CDR3 reads CATRSDGVRTEAFF.

The rearrangement joins TRBV20-1 to TRBJ1-1; TCRdb gives TRBD1 as the D gene, but with no DNA this cannot be confirmed. Germline-derived CDR1 and CDR2 are DFQATT and SNEGSKA (reference sequence). The CDR3 is 15 residues long. The CDR3 region is CSARRVQGAHTEAFF.

The rearrangement uses TRBV5-1 and TRBJ2-3; absent DNA, TCRdb's TRBD1 call cannot be checked. CDR3 length: 14 amino acids. Germline V gene lookup returns CDR1 SGHRS and CDR2 YFSETQ. The CDR3 reads CASRASGIGDTQYF. The entire variable domain, with the rest obtained from reference TRBV5-1 and TRBJ2-3, is as follows: KAGVTQTPRYLIKTRGQQVTLSCSPISGHRSVSWYQQTPGQGLQFLFEYFSETQRNKGNFPGRFSGRQFSNSRSEMNVSTLELGDSALYLCASRASGIGDTQYFGPGTRLTVL.